These 29 T cell receptor beta chains were all obtained from the same sample, sequenced in a study of tissue T cells after allogeneic stem cell transplantation. The method was immunoSEQ multiplex PCR; TCRdb's version includes in-frame clones alone and lacks a portion of them. The sample lists 28,000 or so clones, about 90% occurring once. The sample in question was blood, obtained before transplantation. These receptor sequences come from a male donor at least 60 years old who later had graft-versus-host disease after an allogeneic stem cell transplant.

The chain employs TRBV19 and TRBJ1-2; 7 bases are shared with TRBD1. V was pared by 7 bases and J by 4 bases, with 12 bases of the junction left unmatched. The germline CDR1 and CDR2 sequences are LNHDA and SQIVND (reference sequence). This CDR3 region has 15 residues. CDR3 residues: CASTPIRGGVYGYTF. The DNA for the CDR3 is TGTGCCAGTACCCCCATCAGGGGGGGCGTCTATGGCTACACCTTC.

V and J are TRBV5-8 and TRBJ2-1, with 10 nucleotides matching TRBD1. Germline CDR1 reads SGHTS; CDR2 reads YDEGEE. The trim removed 5 bases at V and 7 bases at J, leaving 12 bases unmatched. There are 16 residues in the CDR3. The CDR3 DNA sequence: TGTGCCAGCAGGCAGCCGGGACAGGGGAATACGAATGAGCAGTTCTTC. Translated, it gives CASRQPGQGNTNEQFF.

About this clone itself: One end of the junction fails to match germline, which may point to a read error. The rearrangement links TRBV2 to TRBJ2-3; 8 nucleotides match TRBD2. Germline assignment: CDR1 SNHLY and CDR2 FYNNEI. The CDR3 consists of 16 residues. CDR3 nucleotide sequence: TGTGCCAGCACTGAAGTTTCGGGAGGGGGCACAGATACGCAGTATTTT. This gives the protein CASTEVSGGGTDTQYF. Based on the CDR3 plus reference TRBV2 and TRBJ2-3, the full variable domain is EPEVTQTPSHQVTQMGQEVILRCVPISNHLYFYWYRQILGQKVEFLVSFYNNEISEKSEIFDDQFSVERPDGSNFTLKIRSTKLEDSAMYFCASTEVSGGGTDTQYFGPGTRLTVL.

The V gene is TRBV7-2, the J gene TRBJ2-3; D not certain. This CDR3 spans 16 amino acids. The germline V gene has CDR1 SGHTA and CDR2 FQGNSA. The germline V and J ends were trimmed by 5 bases and 0 bases, with 15 bases remaining between them. The CDR3 sequence is CASSPSVGVSTDTQYF. Written as DNA, the CDR3 is TGTGCCAGCAGCCCGTCGGTGGGCGTTAGCACAGATACGCAGTATTTT.

The J gene is TRBJ2-7, the V gene TRBV7-3; D is perhaps TRBD2 (5 bases). Germline values: CDR1 SGHTA, CDR2 FQGTGA. The CDR3 loop spans 13 amino acids. V was shortened by 0 bases and J by 6 bases, with 9 bases between the two germline ends. CDR3 bases: TGTGCCAGCAGCTTAACGGGGAGTGGCGAGCAGTACTTC. Translation gives CASSLTGSGEQYF.

The chain is built from TRBV6-4 and TRBJ1-6; 7 bases are a match to TRBD1. Germline V gene lookup returns CDR1 MRHNA and CDR2 SNTAGT. V gave up 0 bases and J gave up 5 bases; unmatched junction bases: 1. The CDR3 totals 15 residues. In DNA form, the CDR3 reads TGTGCCAGCAGTGACTCGGACAGGAATAATTCACCCCTCCACTTT. The encoded protein is CASSDSDRNNSPLHF.

The chain couples TRBV28 to TRBJ2-1, with 10 bases lining up with TRBD2. V was pared by 6 bases and J by 7 bases, with 24 bases of the junction left unmatched. The germline gives CDR1 MDHEN, CDR2 SYDVKM. The length of the CDR3 is 20 residues. In nucleotides, the CDR3 is TGTGCCAGCAGGGCCGAGAGGGGACCGTCCGGGACTAGCGAGGGGAATGAGCAGTTCTTC. It codes for CASRAERGPSGTSEGNEQFF. The full variable domain, completed using reference TRBV28 and TRBJ2-1, is DVKVTQSSRYLVKRTGEKVFLECVQDMDHENMFWYRQDPGLGLRLIYFSYDVKMKEKGDIPEGYSVSREKKERFSLILESASTNQTSMYLCASRAERGPSGTSEGNEQFFGPGTRLTVL.

The chain carries TRBV6-1 and TRBJ2-7, with a tentative D call TRBD2 (5 bases). The germline gives CDR1 MNHNS, CDR2 SASEGT. This CDR3 is 14 amino acids long. Trimming cost V 1 base and J 0 bases, with 7 bases left between them. As DNA, the CDR3 is TGTGCCAGCAGTGAAGTGGGAGACTCCTACGAGCAGTACTTC. Its protein product is CASSEVGDSYEQYF.

The J gene is TRBJ2-7, the V gene TRBV30; D is unclear. CDR1 is GTSNPN, CDR2 SVGIG, per germline (reference sequence). Deletions cut 0 bases from V and 4 bases from J, with 7 bases between. This CDR3 region has 12 residues. CDR3 sequence reads: CAWSVSQYEQYF. The CDR3, as DNA: TGTGCCTGGAGTGTATCTCAATACGAGCAGTACTTC.

The chain couples TRBV3-1 (or the pseudogene TRBV3-2) to TRBJ2-6, with D possibly TRBD1 on 6 matching bases. Trimming shortened V by 2 bases and J by 4 bases, and 18 bases separated the two germline ends. Germline assignment: CDR1 LGHDT and CDR2 YNNKEL (reference sequence). There are 18 residues in the CDR3. CDR3 loop: CASSQLGQMEYGANVLTF. In nucleotides, the CDR3 is TGTGCCAGCAGCCAACTTGGACAGATGGAGTACGGGGCCAACGTCCTGACTTTC.

This chain uses TRBV2 with TRBJ2-1; D gene ambiguous. The CDR3 contains 14 residues. Germline CDR1 and CDR2: SNHLY and FYNNEI. The V and J ends lost 8 bases and 0 bases respectively, with 11 bases between them. In nucleotides, the CDR3 is TGTGCCAGCCTTGCAGGACCCTCCTACAATGAGCAGTTCTTC. This encodes CASLAGPSYNEQFF.

The rearrangement links TRBV14 to TRBJ1-2, with D possibly matching TRBD1 (6 bases). This CDR3 is 13 amino acids long. The ends were cut back, 5 bases at V and 8 bases at J, with 15 bases in the middle. CDR1 and CDR2 (germline): SGHDN, FVKESK. In DNA form, the CDR3 reads TGTGCCAGCAGCGAAGGGGGGTCGGACGGCTACACCTTC. This encodes CASSEGGSDGYTF.

The V gene is TRBV3-1 (or the pseudogene TRBV3-2), the J gene TRBJ2-2, with D maybe TRBD1 (6 bases). Trimming shortened V by 1 base and J by 2 bases, and 8 bases separated the two germline ends. This CDR3 region has 15 residues. Per germline, CDR1 LGHDT and CDR2 YNNKEL (reference sequence). CDR3 sequence reads: CASSQVGANTGELFF. The CDR3 coding sequence is TGTGCCAGCAGCCAAGTGGGGGCCAACACCGGGGAGCTGTTTTTT.

This chain connects TRBV19 to TRBJ1-1; D is possibly TRBD1 (5 bases). The CDR3 covers 14 residues. Germline V lookup: CDR1 LNHDA, CDR2 SQIVND (reference sequence). V lost 8 bases and J lost 5, with 18 bases in between. In DNA, the CDR3 is TGTGCCAGTGCCCGCGGGGGGATAATAACTGAAGCTTTCTTT. Translated, it gives CASARGGIITEAFF.

The J gene is TRBJ2-2, the V gene TRBV3-1 (or the pseudogene TRBV3-2); 7 nucleotides agree with TRBD1. From germline, CDR1 is LGHDT and CDR2 YNNKEL (reference sequence). CDR3 length: 14 residues. J gave up 6 bases and V 3 bases, and 4 bases lay outside the gene matches. CDR3 DNA: TGTGCCAGCAGCCAGACTACAGGGGCCGGGGAGCTGTTTTTT. It yields the protein CASSQTTGAGELFF.

This rearrangement joins TRBV5-1 to TRBJ2-7, with TRBD1 matching 11 bases. The trim removed 4 bases at V and 7 bases at J, leaving 7 bases unmatched. CDR3 size: 14 residues. Germline CDR1 and CDR2: SGHRS and YFSETQ. Here the CDR3 reads CASSVGQGASEQYF. The CDR3 DNA follows: TGCGCCAGCAGCGTCGGACAGGGGGCTAGTGAGCAGTACTTC.

This rearrangement joins TRBV30 to TRBJ1-1; D perhaps matches TRBD1 (5 bases). Germline lookup yields CDR1 GTSNPN and CDR2 SVGIG (reference sequence). V shed 7 bases and J shed 1 base, with 22 bases lying between them. This CDR3 has 16 residues. The chain's CDR3 is CASTGAGVFRNTEAFF. The CDR3 nucleotides are TGTGCCTCCACAGGAGCCGGTGTTTTCAGGAACACTGAAGCTTTCTTT.

J is TRBJ1-2 and V is TRBV5-4; D ambiguous. V shed 7 bases and J shed 4 bases, with 17 bases lying between them. Per the germline V gene, CDR1 is SGHNT and CDR2 is YYREEE (reference sequence). The CDR3 covers 14 residues. DNA for the CDR3: TGTGCCAGCTCCGGCCCCACAGCTCTCTATGGCTACACCTTC. Amino acid sequence: CASSGPTALYGYTF.

About this clone itself: Sequence at one end of the junction differs from germline and may be a read error. This chain uses TRBV6-4 with TRBJ2-1; D gene uncertain. CDR3 length: 12 amino acids. Germline-derived CDR1 and CDR2 are MRHNA and SNTAGT. CDR3 DNA: TGTGCCAGCGGTGAAACCTACAATGAGCAGTTCTTC. Translated, it gives CASGETYNEQFF.

The chain uses TRBV3-1 (or the pseudogene TRBV3-2) and TRBJ2-1; 11 bases are shared with TRBD1. Germline V gene data show CDR1 as LGHDT and CDR2 as YNNKEL (reference sequence). With V trimmed by 4 bases and J by 4 bases, 6 bases remained unmatched. The CDR3 has 16 amino acids. The DNA of the CDR3 is TGTGCCAGCAGCCCGAGGGACAGGGGGGTTTACAATGAGCAGTTCTTC. Translated: CASSPRDRGVYNEQFF.

The CDR3, as DNA: TGCGCCAGCAGCTTGACCAGCCAAGAGACCCAGTACTTC. It codes for CASSLTSQETQYF. The V gene is TRBV5-1, the J gene TRBJ2-5; unclear D gene. Germline V gene lookup returns CDR1 SGHRS and CDR2 YFSETQ. V was cut by 1 base and J by 1 base, with 5 bases left in between. This CDR3 region has 13 residues.

This chain connects TRBV4-1 to TRBJ1-3; D unclear. From germline, CDR1 is MGHRA and CDR2 YSYEKL. CDR3 length: 15 residues. V was cut by 1 base and J by 4 bases, with 11 bases left in between. The CDR3 sequence is CASSQGQEYGNTIYF. CDR3 DNA: TGCGCCAGCAGCCAAGGGCAGGAATACGGAAACACCATATATTTT.

The chain is built from TRBV5-4 and TRBJ2-3; the match to TRBD2 covers 12 bases. Germline CDR1 reads SGHNT; CDR2 reads YYREEE (reference sequence). CDR3 length: 16 amino acids. Losses at the gene ends were 4 bases for V and 2 bases for J; bases not matched to a gene: 5. CDR3: CASSIGLAGNTDTQYF. DNA of the CDR3: TGTGCCAGCAGCATAGGACTAGCGGGAAACACAGATACGCAGTATTTT.

The CDR3 coding sequence is TGTGCCAGCAGCCGACACGCGGATACGCAGTATTTT. It codes for CASSRHADTQYF. This sequence joins TRBV3-1 (or the pseudogene TRBV3-2) and TRBJ2-3; D ambiguous. Trimming left V 4 bases short and J 6 bases short, with 8 bases between. The germline gives CDR1 LGHDT, CDR2 YNNKEL (reference sequence). This CDR3 has 12 residues.

J is TRBJ1-1 and V is TRBV24-1; TRBD1 might be the D (6 bases). The CDR3 has 13 amino acids. Germline-derived CDR1 and CDR2 are KGHDR and SFDVKD. Trimming shortened V by 0 bases and J by 8 bases, and 9 bases separated the two germline ends. This CDR3 is CATSDLQDREAFF. CDR3 bases: TGTGCCACCAGTGATTTGCAGGACAGAGAAGCTTTCTTT.

This clone has only one observation. The gene calls are TRBV6-5 and TRBJ1-1, with D perhaps TRBD1 (5 bases). Deletions cut 10 bases from V and 6 bases from J, with 21 bases between. The CDR3 runs 14 residues. Germline loops: CDR1 MNHEY, CDR2 SVGAGI. DNA for the CDR3: TGTGCCACCATTCCGAGGGGAGGGAAGGCTGAAGCTTTCTTT. It encodes CATIPRGGKAEAFF.

This chain links TRBV3-1 (or the pseudogene TRBV3-2) with TRBJ1-4; D is uncertain. Per germline, CDR1 LGHDT and CDR2 YNNKEL (reference sequence). This CDR3 contains 16 residues. V lost 2 bases, J lost 0 bases, and 10 bases lay in between. The CDR3: CASSQSGSPTNEKLFF. DNA for the CDR3: TGTGCCAGCAGCCAATCCGGGTCCCCAACTAATGAAAAACTGTTTTTT.

The chain links TRBV6-5 to TRBJ2-7, with 7 bases aligning to TRBD1. Germline CDR1 and CDR2: MNHEY and SVGAGI. Unmatched junction bases numbered 4, after V lost 6 bases and J lost 2 bases. This CDR3 is built from 13 residues. CDR3 region: CASRTGLAYEQYF. The DNA of the CDR3 is TGTGCCAGCAGGACAGGGCTGGCCTACGAGCAGTACTTC.

The chain is built from TRBV5-4 and TRBJ2-5; perhaps TRBD2 as D (6 bases). Germline CDR1 reads SGHNT; CDR2 reads YYREEE (reference sequence). Trimming removed 5 bases at V and 4 bases at J, with 12 bases between. CDR3 size: 13 residues. The CDR3 loop is CASRPGGGETQYF. The DNA for the CDR3 is TGTGCCAGCAGACCTGGGGGAGGAGAGACCCAGTACTTC.